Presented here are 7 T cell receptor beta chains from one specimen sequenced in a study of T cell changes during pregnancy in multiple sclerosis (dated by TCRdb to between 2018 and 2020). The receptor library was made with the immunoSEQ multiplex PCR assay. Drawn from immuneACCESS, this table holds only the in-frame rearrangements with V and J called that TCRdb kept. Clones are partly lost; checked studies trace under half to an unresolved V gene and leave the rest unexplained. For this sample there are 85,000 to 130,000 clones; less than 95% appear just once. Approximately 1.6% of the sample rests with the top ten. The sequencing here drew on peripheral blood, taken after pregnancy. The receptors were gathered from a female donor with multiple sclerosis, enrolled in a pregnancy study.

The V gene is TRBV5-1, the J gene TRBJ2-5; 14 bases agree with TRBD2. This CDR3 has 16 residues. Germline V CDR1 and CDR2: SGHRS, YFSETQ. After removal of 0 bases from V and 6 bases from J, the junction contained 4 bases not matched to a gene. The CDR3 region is CASSLDGTSGRQTQYF. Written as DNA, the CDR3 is TGCGCCAGCAGCTTGGACGGGACTAGCGGGAGACAGACCCAGTACTTC.

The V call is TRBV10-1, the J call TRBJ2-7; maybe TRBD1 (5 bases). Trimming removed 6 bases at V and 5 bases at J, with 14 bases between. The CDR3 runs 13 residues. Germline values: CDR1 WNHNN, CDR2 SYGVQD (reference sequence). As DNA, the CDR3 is TGCGCCAGCAGCGGACATCATGAGGACGAGCAGTACTTC. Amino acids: CASSGHHEDEQYF.

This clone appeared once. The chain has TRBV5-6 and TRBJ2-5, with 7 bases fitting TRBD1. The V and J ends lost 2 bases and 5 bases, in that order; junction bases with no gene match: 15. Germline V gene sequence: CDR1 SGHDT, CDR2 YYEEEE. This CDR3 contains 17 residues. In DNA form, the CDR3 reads TGTGCCAGCAGCTTCGCAGCTCTAGACAGGGCAGGGGAGACCCAGTACTTC. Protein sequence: CASSFAALDRAGETQYF. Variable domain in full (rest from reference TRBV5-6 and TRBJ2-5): DAGVTQSPTHLIKTRGQQVTLRCSPKSGHDTVSWYQQALGQGPQFIFQYYEEEERQRGNFPDRFSGHQFPNYSSELNVNALLLGDSALYLCASSFAALDRAGETQYFGPGTRLLVL.

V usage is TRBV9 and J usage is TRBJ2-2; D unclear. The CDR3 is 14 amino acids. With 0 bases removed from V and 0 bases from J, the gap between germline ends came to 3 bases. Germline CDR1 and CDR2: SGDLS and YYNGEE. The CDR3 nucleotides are TGTGCCAGCAGCGTAGCGGCGAACACCGGGGAGCTGTTTTTT. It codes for CASSVAANTGELFF.

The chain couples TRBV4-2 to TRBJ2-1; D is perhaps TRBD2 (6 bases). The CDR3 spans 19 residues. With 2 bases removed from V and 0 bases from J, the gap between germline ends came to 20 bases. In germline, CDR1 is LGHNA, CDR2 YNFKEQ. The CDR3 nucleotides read TGTGCCAGCAGCCAATTCACGTTCCGGGACTCGAGCTCCTACAATGAGCAGTTCTTC. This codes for CASSQFTFRDSSSYNEQFF.

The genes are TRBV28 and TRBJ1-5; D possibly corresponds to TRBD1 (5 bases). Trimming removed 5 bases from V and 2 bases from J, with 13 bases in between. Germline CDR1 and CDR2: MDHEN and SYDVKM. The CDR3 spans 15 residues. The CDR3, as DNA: TGTGCCAGCAGTGTCAGGGTGGTCGGCAATCAGCCCCAGCATTTT. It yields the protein CASSVRVVGNQPQHF.

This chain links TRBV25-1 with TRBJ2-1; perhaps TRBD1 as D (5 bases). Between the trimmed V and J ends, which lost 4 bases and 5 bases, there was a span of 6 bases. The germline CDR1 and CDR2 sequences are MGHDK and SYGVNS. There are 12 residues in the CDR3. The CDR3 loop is CASSGQNNEQFF. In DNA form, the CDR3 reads TGTGCCAGCAGTGGACAGAACAATGAGCAGTTCTTC.